This TCR beta chain derives from a study of regulatory T cells in long-lasting Graves disease. For the study at large: Persistent cases took antithyroid drugs over 5 years and stayed TSH receptor antibody positive.

In the case of this clonotype: Its specificity is not known. Germline and junction disagree at one end, which may indicate a read error.

The CDR3 consists of 16 residues. The germline CDR1 and CDR2 sequences are DFQATT and SNEGSKA (reference sequence). iRepertoire HTBI primers and Arm-PCR of CDR3 regions built TCR beta libraries. TCRdb recomputed calls from the multiplex PCR reads with MiXCR, one row per CDR3 protein. This table holds hundreds of thousands of distinct CDR3 sequences, around a fifth found once. Study-wide results and limits: Newly diagnosed disease favored TRBV20-1 and TRBJ2-1 over persistent disease.

The sample's time point: persistent/refractory GD, antithyroid drugs over 5 years with positive TRAb. From RNA extracted from PBMCs, the TCR library was made. Patients all came to the study from an endocrinology department in Xi'an, China. EDTA tubes were used for drawing around 9.7 milliliters of peripheral blood. The source of this sequence is a female donor with Graves disease. The gene calls are TRBV20-1 and TRBJ1-1, with D possibly TRBD1 on 5 matching bases. The material sequenced was peripheral blood mononuclear cells (PBMCs), taken when the disease was refractory, from a patient treated with antithyroid drugs. As DNA, the CDR3 is TGCAGTGCTAGAGAAGCAGGGAGGGAAGTGAATACTGAAGCTTTCTTT. It specifies CSAREAGREVNTEAFF.